This TCR beta chain was identified during a study of beta chain features in type 1 diabetes. Study results and limitations: All four CD4+ subsets of Type 1 diabetes patients contained TCRB CDR3s that were moderately but significantly shorter.

TCRB transcripts that were expressed got sequenced, as all of the isolated RNA had been reverse transcribed. The assay was immunoSEQ multiplex PCR, and TCRdb's table has in-frame clones only and misses some. Of more than 200,000 clones in the sample, around 15% were seen once. V lost 0 bases and J 2 bases, leaving 5 bases between the germline ends. Germline V gene data show CDR1 as SGDLS and CDR2 as YYNGEE. The CDR3 has 13 amino acids. This clone has a handful of counts. Antigen unknown. The same CDR3 arises from other DNA sequences in this sample as well. The sequence came from a man aged 25 to 40 with type 1 diabetes. The chain carries TRBV9 and TRBJ2-5, with D perhaps TRBD1 (5 bases). Material: naive CD4+ T cells from blood. Here the CDR3 DNA reads TGTGCCAGCAGCGTAGGACAGCAAGAGACCCAGTACTTC. It encodes CASSVGQQETQYF.